A single sample is the source of the 16 T cell receptor beta chains below, sequenced in a study of T cells in Graves' hyperthyroidism and ophthalmopathy. Template material for amplifying TCR beta CDR3 regions consisted of RNA transcripts. RT-PCR in the first round (using the HTBI primer set) targeted the TCR CDR3. TCRdb analysed the multiplex PCR reads with MiXCR anew, one entry per CDR3 protein. This sample has under 600,000 distinct CDR3 sequences, with around 15% found just once. Sequenced material: blood. The receptors derive from a woman in her thirties or forties with Graves' ophthalmopathy.

This clonotype has only a few counts. The V and J genes are TRBV10-3 and TRBJ2-5; no clear D. Trimming left V 5 bases short and J 1 base short, with 11 bases between. The CDR3 extends over 14 amino acids. Germline V gene data show CDR1 as ENHRY and CDR2 as SYGVKD. CDR3 region: CAISWARTQETQYF. CDR3 DNA sequence: TGTGCCATCAGTTGGGCTAGAACCCAAGAGACCCAGTACTTC.

The chain joins TRBV12-3 or TRBV12-4 to TRBJ2-2; 10 nucleotides match TRBD1. After removal of 3 bases from V and 4 bases from J, the junction contained 2 bases not matched to a gene. The CDR3 has 15 amino acids. CDR3 bases: TGTGCCAGCAGTTTCCGGACAGGGGGCACCGGGGAGCTGTTTTTT. This codes for CASSFRTGGTGELFF.

This clonotype was seen repeatedly, ten times or more. V and J are TRBV11-2 and TRBJ1-4, with D hard to call. The CDR3 has 14 residues. Trimming shortened V by 2 bases and J by 0 bases, and 4 bases separated the two germline ends. CDR1 is SGHAT and CDR2 is FQNNGV in the germline V gene. Here the CDR3 reads CASSLLSTNEKLFF. DNA for the CDR3: TGTGCCAGCAGCTTACTGTCAACTAATGAAAAACTGTTTTTT.

This chain joins TRBV3-1 and TRBJ2-7, with TRBD2 matching 10 bases. Germline lookup yields CDR1 LGHDT and CDR2 YNNKEL (reference sequence). V gave up 4 bases and J gave up 6 bases; unmatched junction bases: 6. This CDR3 region has 14 residues. The CDR3 coding sequence is TGTGCCAGCAGCCTCCGGCTAGCGGGAGCCGAGCAGTACTTC. Encoded protein: CASSLRLAGAEQYF.

This clonotype was recorded many times. The V call is TRBV12-3 or TRBV12-4, the J call TRBJ2-1; maybe TRBD2 (5 bases). CDR3 length: 14 amino acids. V shed 6 bases and J shed 7 bases, with 16 bases lying between them. CDR3: CASSPGRGSNEQFF. The CDR3 DNA follows: TGTGCCAGCAGCCCCGGCCGGGGTTCGAATGAGCAGTTCTTC.

In its sample, this clonotype was seen a few times. V is TRBV10-3 and J is TRBJ2-1, with TRBD1 identical over 10 bases. J was trimmed by 3 bases and V by 6 bases; bases with no gene match: 8. The CDR3 covers 16 residues. Germline values: CDR1 ENHRY, CDR2 SYGVKD. CDR3 sequence: CAIRPDRGRNYNEQFF. CDR3 sequence (DNA): TGTGCCATCAGACCTGACAGGGGGCGGAACTACAATGAGCAGTTCTTC.

V and J are TRBV5-6 and TRBJ1-1; unclear D gene. Trimming removed 2 bases from V and 2 bases from J, with 10 bases in between. The germline gives CDR1 SGHDT, CDR2 YYEEEE. This CDR3 spans 14 amino acids. This chain's CDR3 is CASSFSRPNTEAFF. Written as DNA, the CDR3 is TGTGCCAGCAGCTTCAGTAGACCTAACACTGAAGCTTTCTTT.

This chain joins TRBV12-3 or TRBV12-4 and TRBJ1-2; no firm D call. CDR3 length: 17 amino acids. Trimming shortened V by 2 bases and J by 4 bases, and 20 bases separated the two germline ends. The CDR3 is CASSLLGTERSVYGYTF. The DNA for the CDR3 is TGTGCCAGCAGTTTATTAGGAACGGAGCGATCCGTCTATGGCTACACCTTC.

There are many counts of this clonotype. The chain recombines TRBV6-1 with TRBJ2-3; D is perhaps TRBD1 (6 bases). The CDR3 extends over 14 amino acids. Trimming left V 6 bases short and J 2 bases short, with 12 bases between. CDR1 and CDR2 (germline): MNHNS, SASEGT. CDR3 region: CASSRQASTDTQYF. In nucleotides, the CDR3 is TGTGCCAGCAGCCGACAGGCGTCCACAGATACGCAGTATTTT.

J is TRBJ2-1 and V is TRBV3-1; 7 bases are shared with TRBD2. Germline CDR1 LGHDT, CDR2 YNNKEL (reference sequence). This CDR3 is 16 amino acids long. V trimming: 1 base; J trimming: 6 bases; junction bases outside the gene matches: 9. This CDR3 is CASSQASGAWGNEQFF. The DNA for the CDR3 is TGTGCCAGCAGCCAAGCAAGCGGGGCATGGGGCAATGAGCAGTTCTTC.

This clonotype was counted only a few times. This sequence joins TRBV6-2 or TRBV6-3 and TRBJ1-3, with 11 bases that match TRBD1. The germline V gene has CDR1 MNHEY and CDR2 SVGEGT. The CDR3 loop spans 16 amino acids. V shed 2 bases, J shed 4 bases, and the junction held 4 bases outside the gene matches. CDR3 residues: CASSYGQGARGNTIYF. The CDR3 nucleotides read TGTGCCAGCAGTTACGGACAGGGGGCCCGAGGAAACACCATATATTTT.

This clonotype was counted only a few times. The chain carries TRBV5-1 and TRBJ1-6, with 8 nucleotides matching TRBD1. This CDR3 comprises 15 residues. V was pared by 0 bases and J by 8 bases, with 4 bases of the junction left unmatched. Germline loops: CDR1 SGHRS, CDR2 YFSETQ. The CDR3 protein is CASSLATGGDSPLHF. The DNA of the CDR3 is TGCGCCAGCAGCTTGGCCACAGGGGGGGATTCACCCCTCCACTTT.

This clonotype was seen at least ten times. The chain couples TRBV7-8 to TRBJ2-3; no clear D gene. Per germline, CDR1 SGHVS and CDR2 FQNEAQ. This CDR3 comprises 15 residues. Between the trimmed V and J ends, which lost 0 bases and 1 base, there was a span of 8 bases. The CDR3 loop reads CASSLAELRTDTQYF. DNA of the CDR3: TGTGCCAGCAGCTTAGCCGAACTCCGCACAGATACGCAGTATTTT.

This clonotype has a count of ten or more. The chain uses TRBV11-2 and TRBJ2-7; TRBD2 aligns across 11 bases. This CDR3 spans 17 amino acids. J gave up 2 bases and V 5 bases, and 11 bases lay outside the gene matches. Germline V gene lookup returns CDR1 SGHAT and CDR2 FQNNGV. The CDR3 spells CASSPGSSGRSPYEQYF. CDR3 nucleotide sequence: TGTGCCAGCAGCCCCGGCTCTAGCGGGAGGTCCCCCTACGAGCAGTACTTC.

There are many counts of this clonotype. The chain carries TRBV7-2 and TRBJ1-2; D is perhaps TRBD1 (6 bases). Trimming removed 7 bases from V and 7 bases from J, with 16 bases in between. The CDR3 sequence is 13 residues long. Per the germline V gene, CDR1 is SGHTA and CDR2 is FQGNSA. CDR3 in amino acids: CASTVSGVPGYTF. Here the CDR3 DNA reads TGTGCCAGCACCGTTTCAGGGGTTCCTGGCTACACCTTC.

This clonotype was seen repeatedly, ten times or more. The chain couples TRBV7-2 to TRBJ2-7; D may be TRBD2 (5 bases). CDR1 SGHTA and CDR2 FQGNSA come from the germline V gene. Trimming took off 4 bases at V and 3 bases at J, with 13 bases between the two ends. The CDR3 loop spans 14 amino acids. The DNA for the CDR3 is TGTGCCAGCAGCTGGGGTTCGAGCGGCTACGAGCAGTACTTC. Translated: CASSWGSSGYEQYF.